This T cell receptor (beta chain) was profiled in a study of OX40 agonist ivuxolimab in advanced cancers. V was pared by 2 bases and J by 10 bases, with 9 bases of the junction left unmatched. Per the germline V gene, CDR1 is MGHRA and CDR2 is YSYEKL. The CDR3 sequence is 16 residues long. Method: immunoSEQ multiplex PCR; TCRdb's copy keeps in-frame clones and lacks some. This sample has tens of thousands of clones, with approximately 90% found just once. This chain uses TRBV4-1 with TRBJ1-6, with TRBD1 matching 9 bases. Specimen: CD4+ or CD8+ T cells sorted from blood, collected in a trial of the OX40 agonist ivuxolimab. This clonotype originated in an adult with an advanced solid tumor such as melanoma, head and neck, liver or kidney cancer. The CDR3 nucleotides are TGCGCCAGCAGCCAAATCGACAGGGGGGGATTCTCACCCCTCCACTTT. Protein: CASSQIDRGGFSPLHF.